The sequence of this TCR beta chain was determined in a study of T-cell reconstitution after alpha-beta-depleted transplantation in children. The V segment lost 5 bases and the J segment 6 bases; nucleotides outside the gene matches: 7. The germline V gene encodes CDR1 SGHTA and CDR2 FQGNSA. The CDR3 consists of 15 residues. Whole-study results and caveats: The origin of alpha-beta T cells about two months after transplant was reportedly several hundred expanded graft clones. The authors attributed T-cell counts and diversity one year after transplant mostly to newly produced T cells. At day 60, the high TCRbeta diversity found in some patients originated from recipient T cells and thymic progenitors that had survived.

During its preparation, the TCRbeta library received unique molecular identifiers. One entry per CDR3 protein, called by TCRdb with MiXCR from the PCR reads. Here the sample spans some 600,000 distinct CDR3 sequences, 10% to 15% being singletons. This clonotype was seen a handful of times. Its antigen is unidentified. The V call is TRBV7-2, the J call TRBJ2-7; 13 bases are a match to TRBD2. Sequencing was performed on PBMCs, mostly from graft donor cells, taken 360 days after TCRalphabeta/CD19-depleted stem cell transplant. The TCR comes from a male patient younger than 18 who had a stem cell transplant for acute myeloid leukemia, so the T cells may come from the graft donor. The CDR3: CASSLRTSGRGEQYF. DNA of the CDR3: TGTGCCAGCAGCCTCAGGACTAGCGGGAGAGGCGAGCAGTACTTC. The variable domain in full, with the rest retrieved from reference TRBV7-2 and TRBJ2-7, is GAGVSQSPSNKVTEKGKDVELRCDPISGHTALYWYRQSLGQGLEFLIYFQGNSAPDKSGLPSDRFSAERTGGSVSTLTIQRTQQEDSAVYLCASSLRTSGRGEQYFGPGTRLTVT.